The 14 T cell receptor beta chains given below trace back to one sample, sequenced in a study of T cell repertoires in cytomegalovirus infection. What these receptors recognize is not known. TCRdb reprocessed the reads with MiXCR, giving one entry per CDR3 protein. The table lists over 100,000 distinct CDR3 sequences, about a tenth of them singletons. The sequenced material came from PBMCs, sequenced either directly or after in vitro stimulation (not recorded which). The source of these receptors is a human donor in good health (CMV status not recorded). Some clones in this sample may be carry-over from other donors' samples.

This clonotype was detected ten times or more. The CDR3 DNA is TGTGCCAGCAGTGAACCCCGCAATGAGCAGTTCTTC. Protein: CASSEPRNEQFF. This rearrangement joins TRBV6-1 to TRBJ2-1; D gene ambiguous. CDR3 size: 12 residues. Trimming left V 2 bases short and J 6 bases short, with 5 bases between. Germline CDR1 is MNHNS and CDR2 is SASEGT.

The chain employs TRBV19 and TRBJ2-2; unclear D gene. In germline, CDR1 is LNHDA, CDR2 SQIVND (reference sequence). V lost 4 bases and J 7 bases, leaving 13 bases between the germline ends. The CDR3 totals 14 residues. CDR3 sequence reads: CASSTTFRGGELFF. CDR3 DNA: TGTGCCAGTAGTACCACATTTCGTGGCGGGGAGCTGTTTTTT.

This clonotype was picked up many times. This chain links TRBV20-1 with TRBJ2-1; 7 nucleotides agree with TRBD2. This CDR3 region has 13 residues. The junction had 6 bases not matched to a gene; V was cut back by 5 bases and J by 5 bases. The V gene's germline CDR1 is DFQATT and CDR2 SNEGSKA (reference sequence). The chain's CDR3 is CSAERAGDNEQFF. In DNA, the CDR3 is TGCAGTGCTGAGAGGGCGGGGGACAATGAGCAGTTCTTC.

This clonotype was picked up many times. This chain's CDR3 is CSAEARFGRTYEQYF. Here the CDR3 DNA reads TGCAGTGCTGAAGCTCGCTTTGGAAGAACCTACGAGCAGTACTTC. The chain links TRBV20-1 to TRBJ2-7; the D is unclear. The ends were cut back, 5 bases at V and 2 bases at J, with 19 bases in the middle. Germline assignment: CDR1 DFQATT and CDR2 SNEGSKA (reference sequence). The CDR3 consists of 15 residues.

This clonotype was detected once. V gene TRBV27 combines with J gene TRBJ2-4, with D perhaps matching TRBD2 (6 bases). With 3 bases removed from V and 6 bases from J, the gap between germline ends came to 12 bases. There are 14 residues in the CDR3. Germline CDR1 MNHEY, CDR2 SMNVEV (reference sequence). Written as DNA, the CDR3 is TGTGCCAGCAGTTTCAGTCAGGGACTAAACATTCAGTACTTC. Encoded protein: CASSFSQGLNIQYF.

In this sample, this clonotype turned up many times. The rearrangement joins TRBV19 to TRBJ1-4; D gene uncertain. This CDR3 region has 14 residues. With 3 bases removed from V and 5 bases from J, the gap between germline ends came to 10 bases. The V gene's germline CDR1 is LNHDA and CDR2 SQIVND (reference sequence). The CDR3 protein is CASSIRGRNEKLFF. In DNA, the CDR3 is TGTGCCAGTAGTATTCGAGGACGGAATGAAAAACTGTTTTTT.

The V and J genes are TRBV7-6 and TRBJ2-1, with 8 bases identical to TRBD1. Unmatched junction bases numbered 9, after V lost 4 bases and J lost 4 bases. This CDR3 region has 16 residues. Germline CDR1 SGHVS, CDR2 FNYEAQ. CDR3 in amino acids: CASSSGTGPHYNEQFF. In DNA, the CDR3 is TGTGCCAGCAGCTCGGGGACAGGACCCCATTACAATGAGCAGTTCTTC.

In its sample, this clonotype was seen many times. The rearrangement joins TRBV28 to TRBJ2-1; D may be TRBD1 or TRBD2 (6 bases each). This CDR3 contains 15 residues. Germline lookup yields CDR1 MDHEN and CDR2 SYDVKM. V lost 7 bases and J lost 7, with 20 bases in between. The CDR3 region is CASTPGRGHWNEQFF. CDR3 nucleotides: TGTGCCAGCACCCCGGGCCGGGGGCACTGGAATGAGCAGTTCTTC.

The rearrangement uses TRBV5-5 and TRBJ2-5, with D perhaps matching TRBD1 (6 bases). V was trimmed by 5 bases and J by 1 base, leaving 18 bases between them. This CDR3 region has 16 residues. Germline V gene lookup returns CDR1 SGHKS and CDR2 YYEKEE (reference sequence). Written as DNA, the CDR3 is TGTGCCAGCAGATCTGGTGCAGGGGCGGTCCAAGAGACCCAGTACTTC. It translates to CASRSGAGAVQETQYF.

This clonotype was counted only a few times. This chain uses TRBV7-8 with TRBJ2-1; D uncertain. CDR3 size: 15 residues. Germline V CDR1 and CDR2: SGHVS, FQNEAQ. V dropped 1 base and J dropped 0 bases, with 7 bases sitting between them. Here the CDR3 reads CASSLEPASYNEQFF. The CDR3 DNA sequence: TGTGCCAGCAGCTTAGAGCCTGCCTCCTACAATGAGCAGTTCTTC. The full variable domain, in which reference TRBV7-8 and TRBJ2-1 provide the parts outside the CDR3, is GAGVSQSPRYKVAKRGQDVALRCDPISGHVSLFWYQQALGQGPEFLTYFQNEAQLDKSGLPSDRFFAERPEGSVSTLKIQRTQQEDSAVYLCASSLEPASYNEQFFGPGTRLTVL.

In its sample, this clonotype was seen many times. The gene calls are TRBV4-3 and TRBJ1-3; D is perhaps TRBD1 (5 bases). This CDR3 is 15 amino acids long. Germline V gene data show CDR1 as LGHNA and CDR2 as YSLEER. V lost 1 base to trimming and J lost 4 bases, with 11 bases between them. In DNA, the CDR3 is TGCGCCAGCAGCCAAGGGCAGGGATCAGGAAACACCATATATTTT. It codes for CASSQGQGSGNTIYF.

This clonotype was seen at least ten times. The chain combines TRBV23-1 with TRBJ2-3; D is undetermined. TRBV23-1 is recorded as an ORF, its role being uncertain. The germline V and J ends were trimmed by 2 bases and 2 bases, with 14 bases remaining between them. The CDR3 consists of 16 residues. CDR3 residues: CASSQVAGFYTDTQYF. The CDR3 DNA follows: TGCGCCAGCAGTCAAGTGGCCGGTTTTTACACAGATACGCAGTATTTT.

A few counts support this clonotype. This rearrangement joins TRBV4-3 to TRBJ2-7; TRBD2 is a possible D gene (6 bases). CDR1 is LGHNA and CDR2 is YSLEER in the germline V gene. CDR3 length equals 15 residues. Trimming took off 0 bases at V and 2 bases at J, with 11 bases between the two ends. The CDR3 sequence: CASSQEGGAAYEQYV. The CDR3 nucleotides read TGCGCCAGCAGCCAAGAGGGCGGGGCCGCCTACGAGCAGTACGTC.

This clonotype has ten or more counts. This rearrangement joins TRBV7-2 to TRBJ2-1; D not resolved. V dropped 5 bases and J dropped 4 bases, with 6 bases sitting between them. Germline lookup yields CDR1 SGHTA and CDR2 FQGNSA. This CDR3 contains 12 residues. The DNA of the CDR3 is TGTGCCAGCAGCGGGATATACAATGAGCAGTTCTTC. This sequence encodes CASSGIYNEQFF.